This T cell receptor beta chain is from a study of T-cell memory formation after mild COVID-19. The CDR3 is 11 amino acids. Germline lookup yields CDR1 LGHDT and CDR2 YNNKEL (reference sequence). After removal of 10 bases from V and 6 bases from J, the junction contained 4 bases not matched to a gene. MiXCR was run by TCRdb on the 5' RACE reads, yielding one entry per CDR3 protein. The table records 50,000 to 70,000 distinct CDR3 sequences, about 12% of them present only once. This TCR was recovered from a man younger than 35 who had mild COVID-19 (a few samples of this study predate the infection). Cell type and time point are not known. This chain uses TRBV3-1 with TRBJ1-1, with TRBD1 identical over 8 bases. Sequencing was carried out using PBMCs or a T cell subset sorted from them (not recorded which). CDR3 bases: TGTGCCACCCCGGACAGGGCTGAAGCTTTCTTT. This gives the protein CATPDRAEAFF.